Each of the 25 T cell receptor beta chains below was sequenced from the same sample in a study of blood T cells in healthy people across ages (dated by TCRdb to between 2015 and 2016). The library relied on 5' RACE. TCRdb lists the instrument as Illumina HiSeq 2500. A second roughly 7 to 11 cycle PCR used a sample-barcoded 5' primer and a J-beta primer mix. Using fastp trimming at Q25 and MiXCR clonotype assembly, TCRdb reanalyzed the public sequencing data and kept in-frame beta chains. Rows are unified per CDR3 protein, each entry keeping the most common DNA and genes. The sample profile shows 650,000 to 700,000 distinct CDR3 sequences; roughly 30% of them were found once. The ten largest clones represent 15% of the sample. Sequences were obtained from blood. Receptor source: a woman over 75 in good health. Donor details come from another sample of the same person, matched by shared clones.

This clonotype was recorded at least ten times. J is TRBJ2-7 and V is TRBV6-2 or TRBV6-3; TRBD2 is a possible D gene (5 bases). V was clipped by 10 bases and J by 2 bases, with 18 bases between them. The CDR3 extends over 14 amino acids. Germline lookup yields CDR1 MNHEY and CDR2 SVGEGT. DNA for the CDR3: TGTGCCACTCGGGTGGCAGCGGTTACCTACGAGCAGTACTTC. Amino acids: CATRVAAVTYEQYF.

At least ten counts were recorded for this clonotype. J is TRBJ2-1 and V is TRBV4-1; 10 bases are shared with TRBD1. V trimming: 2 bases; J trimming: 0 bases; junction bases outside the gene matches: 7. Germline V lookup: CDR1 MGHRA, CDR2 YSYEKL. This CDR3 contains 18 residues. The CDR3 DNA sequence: TGCGCCAGCAGCCAACCCCGGGACAGGGGCGGCTCCTACAATGAGCAGTTCTTC. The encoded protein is CASSQPRDRGGSYNEQFF.

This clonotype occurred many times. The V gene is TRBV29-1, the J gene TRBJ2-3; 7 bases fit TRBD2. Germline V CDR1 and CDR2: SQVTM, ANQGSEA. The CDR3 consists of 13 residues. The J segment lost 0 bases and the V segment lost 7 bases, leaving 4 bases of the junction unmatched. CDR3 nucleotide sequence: TGCAGCGCCGCGGGGGTTAGCACAGATACGCAGTATTTT. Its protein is CSAAGVSTDTQYF.

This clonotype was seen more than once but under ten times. CDR3 protein: CASSGRTSGMSQETQYF. CDR3 coding DNA: TGTGCCAGCAGCGGCCGGACTAGCGGAATGTCCCAAGAGACCCAGTACTTC. J is TRBJ2-5 and V is TRBV5-4; 10 nucleotides align to TRBD2. V was pared by 4 bases and J by 1 base, with 10 bases of the junction left unmatched. The CDR3 covers 17 residues. Germline V gene sequence: CDR1 SGHNT, CDR2 YYREEE (reference sequence).

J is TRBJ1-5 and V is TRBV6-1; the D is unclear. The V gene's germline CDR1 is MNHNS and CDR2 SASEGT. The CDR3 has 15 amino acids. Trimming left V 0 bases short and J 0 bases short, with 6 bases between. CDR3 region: CASSEAGYSNQPQHF. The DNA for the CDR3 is TGTGCCAGCAGTGAAGCAGGTTATAGCAATCAGCCCCAGCATTTT.

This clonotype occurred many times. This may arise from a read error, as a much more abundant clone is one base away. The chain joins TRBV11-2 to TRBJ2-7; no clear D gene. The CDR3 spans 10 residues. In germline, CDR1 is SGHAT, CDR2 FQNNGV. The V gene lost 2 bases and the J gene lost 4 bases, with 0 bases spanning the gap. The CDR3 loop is CASSLYEQYF. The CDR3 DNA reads TGTGCCAGCAGCTTATACGAGCAGTACTTC.

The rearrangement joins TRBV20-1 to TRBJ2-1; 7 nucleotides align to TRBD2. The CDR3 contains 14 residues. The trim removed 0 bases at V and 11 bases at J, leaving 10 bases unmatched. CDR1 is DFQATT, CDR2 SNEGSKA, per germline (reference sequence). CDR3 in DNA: TGCAGTGCTAGAGAGGCGGGAGCCGCTGAAAAGCAGTTCTTC. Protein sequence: CSAREAGAAEKQFF.

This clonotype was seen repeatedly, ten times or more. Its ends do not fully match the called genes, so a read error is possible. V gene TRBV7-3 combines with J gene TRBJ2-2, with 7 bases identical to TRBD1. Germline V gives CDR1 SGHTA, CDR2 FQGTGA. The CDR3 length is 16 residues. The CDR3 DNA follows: TGTGCCAGCAGCCTAACCGGGACAGAGAACACCGGGGAGCTGTTTTTT. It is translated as CASSLTGTENTGELFF.

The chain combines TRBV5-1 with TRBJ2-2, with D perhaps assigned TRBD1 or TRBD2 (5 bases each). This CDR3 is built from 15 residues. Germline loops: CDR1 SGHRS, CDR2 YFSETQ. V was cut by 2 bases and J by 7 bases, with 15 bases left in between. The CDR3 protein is CASSFIQLGVGELFF. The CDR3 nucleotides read TGCGCCAGCAGCTTTATCCAGCTGGGGGTCGGGGAGCTGTTTTTT.

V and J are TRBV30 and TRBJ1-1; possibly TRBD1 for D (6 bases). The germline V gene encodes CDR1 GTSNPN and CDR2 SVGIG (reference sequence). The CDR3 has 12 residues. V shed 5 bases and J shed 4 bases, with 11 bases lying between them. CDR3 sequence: CAWEQGSTEAFF. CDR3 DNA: TGTGCCTGGGAACAGGGAAGCACTGAAGCTTTCTTT. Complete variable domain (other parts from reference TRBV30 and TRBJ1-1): SQTIHQWPATLVQPVGSPLSLECTVEGTSNPNLYWYRQAAGRGLQLLFYSVGIGQISSEVPQNLSASRPQDRQFILSSKKLLLSDSGFYLCAWEQGSTEAFFGQGTRLTVV.

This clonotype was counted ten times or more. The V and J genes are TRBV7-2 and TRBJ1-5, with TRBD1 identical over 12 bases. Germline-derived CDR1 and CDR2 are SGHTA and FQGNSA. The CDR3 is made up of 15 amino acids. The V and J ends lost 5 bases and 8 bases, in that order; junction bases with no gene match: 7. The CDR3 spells CASSRDRGPQEPQHF. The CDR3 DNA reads TGTGCCAGCAGCCGGGACAGGGGGCCACAAGAGCCCCAGCATTTT.

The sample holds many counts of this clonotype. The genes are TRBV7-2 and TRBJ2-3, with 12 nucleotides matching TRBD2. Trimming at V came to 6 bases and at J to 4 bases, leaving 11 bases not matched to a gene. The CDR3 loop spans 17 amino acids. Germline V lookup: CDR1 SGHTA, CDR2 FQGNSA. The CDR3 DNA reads TGTGCCAGCAGTTCAGGACTAGCGGGGCGGAGTTCAGATACGCAGTATTTT. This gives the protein CASSSGLAGRSSDTQYF.

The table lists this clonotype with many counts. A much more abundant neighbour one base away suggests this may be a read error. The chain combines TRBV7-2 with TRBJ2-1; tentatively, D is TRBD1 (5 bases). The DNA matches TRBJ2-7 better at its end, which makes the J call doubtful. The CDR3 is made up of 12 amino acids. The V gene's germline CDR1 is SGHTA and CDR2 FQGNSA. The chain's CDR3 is CASRTVYNEQYF. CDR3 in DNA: TGTGCCAGCAGGACAGTATACAATGAGCAGTACTTC.

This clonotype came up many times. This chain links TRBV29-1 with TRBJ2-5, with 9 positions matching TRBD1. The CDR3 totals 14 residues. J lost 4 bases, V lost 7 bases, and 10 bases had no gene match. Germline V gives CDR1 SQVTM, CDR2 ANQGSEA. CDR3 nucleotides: TGCAGCGCCCATAGGGGGACAGGGCTAGAGACCCAGTACTTC. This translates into CSAHRGTGLETQYF.

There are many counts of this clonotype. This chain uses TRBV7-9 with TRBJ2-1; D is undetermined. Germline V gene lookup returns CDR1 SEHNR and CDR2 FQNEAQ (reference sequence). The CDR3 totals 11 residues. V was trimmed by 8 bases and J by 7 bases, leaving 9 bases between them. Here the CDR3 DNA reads TGTGCCAGCGCCCCCGCAAATGAGCAGTTCTTC. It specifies CASAPANEQFF.

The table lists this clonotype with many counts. CDR3 region: CASSLVGSYTDTQYF. In nucleotides, the CDR3 is TGCGCCAGCAGCTTGGTGGGCTCGTACACAGATACGCAGTATTTT. V gene TRBV5-1 combines with J gene TRBJ2-3; D call uncertain. Germline assignment: CDR1 SGHRS and CDR2 YFSETQ. The CDR3 loop spans 15 amino acids. V lost 0 bases, J lost 2 bases, and 10 bases lay in between.

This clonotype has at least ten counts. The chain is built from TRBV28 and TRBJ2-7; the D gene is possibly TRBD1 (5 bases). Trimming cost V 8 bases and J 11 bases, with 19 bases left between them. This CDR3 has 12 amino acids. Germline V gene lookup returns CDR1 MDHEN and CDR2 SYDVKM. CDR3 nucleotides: TGTGCCAGCCACCAGCAGGGTTGGAGAAAGTACTTC. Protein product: CASHQQGWRKYF.

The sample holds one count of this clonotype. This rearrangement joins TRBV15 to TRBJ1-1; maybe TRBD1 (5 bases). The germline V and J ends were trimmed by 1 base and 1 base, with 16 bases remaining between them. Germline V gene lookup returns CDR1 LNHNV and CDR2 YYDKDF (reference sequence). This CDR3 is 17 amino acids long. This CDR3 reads CATSRVLAGTTNTEAFF. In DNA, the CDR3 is TGTGCCACCAGCAGAGTTTTGGCAGGGACCACGAACACTGAAGCTTTCTTT.

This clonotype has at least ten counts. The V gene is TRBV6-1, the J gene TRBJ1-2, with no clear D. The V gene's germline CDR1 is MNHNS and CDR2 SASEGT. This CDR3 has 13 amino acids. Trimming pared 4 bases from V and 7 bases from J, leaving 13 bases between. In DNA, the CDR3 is TGTGCCAGCAGTGTTGGCCAGAATAGTGGCTACACCTTC. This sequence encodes CASSVGQNSGYTF.

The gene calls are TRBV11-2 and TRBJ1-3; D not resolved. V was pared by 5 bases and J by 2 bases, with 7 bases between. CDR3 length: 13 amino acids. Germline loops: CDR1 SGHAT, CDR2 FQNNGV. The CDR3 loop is CASSTAPGNTIYF. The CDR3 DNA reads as TGTGCCAGCAGCACCGCGCCTGGAAACACCATATATTTT.

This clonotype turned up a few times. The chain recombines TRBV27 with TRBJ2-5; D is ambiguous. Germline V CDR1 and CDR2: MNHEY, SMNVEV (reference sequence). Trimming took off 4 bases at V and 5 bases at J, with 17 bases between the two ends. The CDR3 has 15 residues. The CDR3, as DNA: TGTGCCAGCAGTTCCATCACCGGGCCATCGGAGACCCAGTACTTC. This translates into CASSSITGPSETQYF.

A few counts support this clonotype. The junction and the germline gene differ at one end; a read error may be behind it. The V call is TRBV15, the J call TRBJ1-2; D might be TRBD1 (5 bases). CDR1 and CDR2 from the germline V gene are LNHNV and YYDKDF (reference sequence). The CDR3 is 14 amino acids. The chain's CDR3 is CATSRDRDDYSYTF. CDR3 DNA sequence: TGTGCCACCAGCAGAGACAGGGATGACTATAGCTACACCTTC.

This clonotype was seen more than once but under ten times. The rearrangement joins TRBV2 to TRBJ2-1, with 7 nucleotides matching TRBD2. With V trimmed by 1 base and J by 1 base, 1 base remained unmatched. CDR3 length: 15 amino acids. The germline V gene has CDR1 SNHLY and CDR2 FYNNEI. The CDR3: CASSEVGGSYNEQFF. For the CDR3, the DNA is TGTGCCAGCAGTGAAGTGGGGGGGTCCTACAATGAGCAGTTCTTC.

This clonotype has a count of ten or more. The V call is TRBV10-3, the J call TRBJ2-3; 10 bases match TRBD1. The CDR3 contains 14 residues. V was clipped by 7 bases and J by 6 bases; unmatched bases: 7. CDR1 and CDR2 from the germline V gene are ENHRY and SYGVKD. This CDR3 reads CAINGDRGVDTQYF. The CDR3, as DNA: TGTGCCATCAACGGGGACAGGGGAGTGGATACGCAGTATTTT.

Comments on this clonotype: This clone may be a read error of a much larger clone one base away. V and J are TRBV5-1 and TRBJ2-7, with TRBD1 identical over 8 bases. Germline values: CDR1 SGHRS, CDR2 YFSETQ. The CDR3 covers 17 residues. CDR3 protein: CASSSAGGTGSSYGQYF. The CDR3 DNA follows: TGCGCCAGCAGCTCGGCCGGAGGGACAGGTTCCTCCTACGGGCAGTACTTC.